The 27 T cell receptor beta chains listed next were all sequenced from one sample in a study of cytomegalovirus exposure and HLA in healthy donors. PCR employed 60 Vbeta and 13 Jbeta primers. Here immunoSEQ multiplex PCR was the method, and the copy in TCRdb shows in-frame clones only, minus some. Of about 150,000 clones listed, around four fifths were seen once; the top ten hold approximately 1.5%. Sequencing used PBMCs. The receptors shown here come from a man in his forties in good health and CMV-seronegative.

V gene TRBV7-8 combines with J gene TRBJ1-1; no firm D call. The CDR3 is 13 residues long. Germline CDR1 SGHVS, CDR2 FQNEAQ. The ends were cut back, 4 bases at V and 1 base at J, with 7 bases in the middle. For the CDR3, the DNA is TGTGCCAGCAGCTCGTCGGGGAACACTGAAGCTTTCTTT. Residues: CASSSSGNTEAFF.

The rearrangement links TRBV27 to TRBJ2-1; 7 positions match TRBD2. V dropped 4 bases and J dropped 6; count of bases not matched to a gene: 9. Germline V gene data show CDR1 as MNHEY and CDR2 as SMNVEV (reference sequence). CDR3 length equals 15 residues. The CDR3 sequence is CASSSSGVGGNEQFF. The CDR3 DNA follows: TGTGCCAGCAGTTCCAGCGGGGTGGGGGGCAATGAGCAGTTCTTC.

The gene calls are TRBV18 and TRBJ1-5, with 8 bases lining up with TRBD1. Looked up from germline, CDR1 is KGHSH and CDR2 is LQKENI. V trimming: 3 bases; J trimming: 5 bases; junction bases outside the gene matches: 6. This CDR3 is built from 15 residues. The CDR3 DNA is TGTGCCAGCTCACCCGGACAGGGCAACGATCAGCCCCAGCATTTT. It codes for CASSPGQGNDQPQHF.

The chain links TRBV6-5 to TRBJ1-5; 11 bases agree with TRBD1. Germline-derived CDR1 and CDR2 are MNHEY and SVGAGI. The CDR3 is made up of 15 amino acids. The junction had 5 bases not matched to a gene; V was cut back by 4 bases and J by 6 bases. The CDR3 DNA reads TGTGCCAGCAGTTCGGGACAGGGGGTAAGTCAGCCCCAGCATTTT. It encodes CASSSGQGVSQPQHF.

This clone was seen just once. V usage is TRBV5-1 and J usage is TRBJ2-4; the D gene is possibly TRBD2 (6 bases). The CDR3 is 13 amino acids. CDR1 SGHRS and CDR2 YFSETQ come from the germline V gene. V lost 10 bases to trimming and J lost 7 bases, with 18 bases between them. CDR3 DNA sequence: TGCGCCTGTTCCGGGGGAGAACTGAACATTCAGTACTTC. Translated, it gives CACSGGELNIQYF.

V usage is TRBV6-6 and J usage is TRBJ1-1; 8 bases match TRBD1. V was pared by 5 bases and J by 0 bases, with 5 bases of the junction left unmatched. Germline CDR1 and CDR2: MNHNY and SVGAGI (reference sequence). The CDR3 runs 15 residues. This CDR3 is CASSDWTGMNTEAFF. CDR3 sequence (DNA): TGTGCCAGCAGTGATTGGACAGGGATGAACACTGAAGCTTTCTTT.

The V gene is TRBV27, the J gene TRBJ2-1; possibly TRBD1 for D (6 bases). Germline V gives CDR1 MNHEY, CDR2 SMNVEV (reference sequence). Trimming left V 5 bases short and J 4 bases short, with 15 bases between. CDR3 length: 15 residues. CDR3 loop: CASSPLGTFYNEQFF. The CDR3 DNA sequence: TGTGCCAGCAGTCCCCTCGGGACATTTTACAATGAGCAGTTCTTC.

The rearrangement uses TRBV7-2 and TRBJ2-1, with D unresolved. This CDR3 has 14 amino acids. Per the germline V gene, CDR1 is SGHTA and CDR2 is FQGNSA. V lost 0 bases, J lost 6 bases, and 9 bases lay in between. CDR3 loop: CASSLALISNEQFF. In DNA, the CDR3 is TGTGCCAGCAGCTTAGCCCTAATCTCCAATGAGCAGTTCTTC.

This clone was seen a few times. The chain links TRBV7-2 to TRBJ2-7; 8 bases match TRBD1. Germline V gene sequence: CDR1 SGHTA, CDR2 FQGNSA. This CDR3 has 15 residues. Germline trimming cut 5 bases from V and 7 bases from J; bases unmatched to any gene: 13. The CDR3 is CASSSSQGALGEQYF. In nucleotides, the CDR3 is TGTGCCAGCAGCAGTTCTCAGGGGGCCTTGGGTGAGCAGTACTTC.

The CDR3 loop reads CASSLGRVAYEQYF. CDR3 DNA sequence: TGCGCCAGCAGCTTAGGCAGGGTGGCCTACGAGCAGTACTTC. The chain is built from TRBV5-1 and TRBJ2-7; D is perhaps TRBD1 (5 bases). V lost 2 bases to trimming and J lost 2 bases, with 11 bases between them. The CDR3 is 14 residues long. CDR1 is SGHRS and CDR2 is YFSETQ in the germline V gene.

This clone has only a few counts. The V call is TRBV9, the J call TRBJ2-2; TRBD2 is a possible D gene (5 bases). The length of the CDR3 is 14 residues. V was trimmed by 4 bases and J by 2 bases, leaving 9 bases between them. The germline V gene encodes CDR1 SGDLS and CDR2 YYNGEE. CDR3 DNA: TGTGCCAGCAGCCCCCGGGGTAACACCGGGGAGCTGTTTTTT. Translation gives CASSPRGNTGELFF. The whole variable domain, filled in from reference TRBV9 and TRBJ2-2, reads DSGVTQTPKHLITATGQRVTLRCSPRSGDLSVYWYQQSLDQGLQFLIQYYNGEERAKGNILERFSAQQFPDLHSELNLSSLELGDSALYFCASSPRGNTGELFFGEGSRLTVL.

This clone showed up just once. The chain couples TRBV13 to TRBJ2-3; 8 positions agree with TRBD2. V lost 5 bases to trimming and J lost 6 bases; unmatched junction nucleotides: 22. Germline CDR1 PRHDT, CDR2 FYEKMQ (reference sequence). This CDR3 comprises 19 residues. CDR3 protein: CASSQGWLWAGGRVDTQYF. The CDR3 DNA reads TGTGCCAGCAGCCAGGGTTGGTTGTGGGCGGGGGGCCGGGTCGATACGCAGTATTTT.

The rearrangement joins TRBV29-1 to TRBJ2-5, with D tentatively TRBD1 (5 bases). V was cut by 3 bases and J by 5 bases, with 10 bases left in between. The CDR3 runs to 12 residues. The germline gives CDR1 SQVTM, CDR2 ANQGSEA. The CDR3 DNA is TGCAGCGTTGAGGGCAGGGTTGAGACCCAGTACTTC. It encodes CSVEGRVETQYF.

In its sample, this clone was seen a few times. The chain joins TRBV4-1 to TRBJ2-7; D is unclear. Germline loops: CDR1 MGHRA, CDR2 YSYEKL. The CDR3 consists of 13 residues. V was cut by 1 base and J by 4 bases, with 8 bases left in between. The CDR3 spells CASSQGLGYEQYF. The CDR3 DNA follows: TGCGCCAGCAGCCAAGGCCTAGGTTACGAGCAGTACTTC.

The CDR3 nucleotides are TGTGCCAGCAGCCCCCCGGGACTAGTTAACACCGGGGAGCTGTTTTTT. It specifies CASSPPGLVNTGELFF. This chain joins TRBV5-5 and TRBJ2-2, with TRBD2 matching 8 bases. The CDR3 extends over 16 amino acids. The germline V gene encodes CDR1 SGHKS and CDR2 YYEKEE (reference sequence). V lost 4 bases to trimming and J lost 2 bases; unmatched junction nucleotides: 7.

The CDR3 region is CASSPGTSGYNEQFF. CDR3 in DNA: TGTGCCAGCAGTCCCGGGACTAGCGGTTACAATGAGCAGTTCTTC. The chain recombines TRBV5-8 with TRBJ2-1, with 11 bases matching TRBD2. With V trimmed by 5 bases and J by 4 bases, 5 bases remained unmatched. This CDR3 is 15 amino acids long. From germline, CDR1 is SGHTS and CDR2 YDEGEE.

The chain recombines TRBV30 with TRBJ1-2; perhaps TRBD1 as D (5 bases). The CDR3 consists of 12 residues. CDR1 and CDR2 (germline): GTSNPN, SVGIG (reference sequence). Trimming took 6 bases from V and 3 from J, leaving 11 bases between them. This CDR3 is CACRPGDYGYTF. DNA for the CDR3: TGTGCCTGCCGACCGGGGGACTATGGCTACACCTTC.

The V and J genes are TRBV29-1 and TRBJ2-3; 7 bases agree with TRBD1. The length of the CDR3 is 12 residues. CDR1 is SQVTM, CDR2 ANQGSEA, per germline. The ends lost 7 bases at V and 2 bases at J; junction bases unmatched: 3. This CDR3 reads CSAGGPTDTQYF. Here the CDR3 DNA reads TGCAGCGCAGGGGGTCCCACAGATACGCAGTATTTT.

The V and J genes are TRBV9 and TRBJ1-3; D might be TRBD1 (6 bases). This CDR3 has 14 residues. V was clipped by 4 bases and J by 7 bases, with 15 bases between them. The germline V gene encodes CDR1 SGDLS and CDR2 YYNGEE. The CDR3 here is CASSQSGAGNTIYF. The CDR3, as DNA: TGTGCCAGCAGCCAATCAGGGGCCGGGAACACCATATATTTT.

This chain links TRBV30 with TRBJ2-7; weak D call: TRBD1 (7 bases). The length of the CDR3 is 13 residues. Germline CDR1 reads GTSNPN; CDR2 reads SVGIG (reference sequence). With 1 base removed from V and 7 bases from J, the gap between germline ends came to 14 bases. CDR3 loop: CAWSGRGRREQYF. The CDR3 nucleotides are TGTGCCTGGAGTGGGAGGGGGCGAAGGGAGCAGTACTTC.

The V call is TRBV19, the J call TRBJ1-2; D ambiguous. The germline gives CDR1 LNHDA, CDR2 SQIVND (reference sequence). The CDR3 length is 15 residues. Trimming pared 5 bases from V and 6 bases from J, leaving 19 bases between. The CDR3 nucleotides read TGTGCCAGTAGTCGCCTTTCGACGGAGTCCAATGGCTACACCTTC. As protein: CASSRLSTESNGYTF.

The chain is built from TRBV5-1 and TRBJ1-4, with TRBD1 matching over 9 bases. The CDR3 is 15 amino acids. CDR1 is SGHRS, CDR2 YFSETQ, per germline. After removal of 4 bases from V and 5 bases from J, the junction contained 6 bases not matched to a gene. The CDR3 DNA sequence: TGCGCCAGCAGCCGCCTACAGGGGGCAAATGAAAAACTGTTTTTT. It is translated as CASSRLQGANEKLFF.

V and J are TRBV2 and TRBJ2-1, with 9 nucleotides matching TRBD2. Germline V CDR1 and CDR2: SNHLY, FYNNEI. The CDR3 runs to 14 residues. V trimming: 6 bases; J trimming: 8 bases; junction bases outside the gene matches: 8. The CDR3: CASRLAGGLDEQFF. The CDR3 DNA sequence: TGTGCCAGCAGACTAGCGGGCGGTTTGGATGAGCAGTTCTTC. Using reference TRBV2 and TRBJ2-1 for the parts outside the CDR3, the full variable domain is EPEVTQTPSHQVTQMGQEVILRCVPISNHLYFYWYRQILGQKVEFLVSFYNNEISEKSEIFDDQFSVERPDGSNFTLKIRSTKLEDSAMYFCASRLAGGLDEQFFGPGTRLTVL.

The chain has TRBV27 and TRBJ2-5, with D unclear. Trimming took 2 bases from V and 1 from J, leaving 5 bases between them. Germline CDR1 reads MNHEY; CDR2 reads SMNVEV (reference sequence). The CDR3 extends over 13 amino acids. The CDR3 protein is CASSLTAQETQYF. CDR3 in DNA: TGTGCCAGCAGTTTAACAGCCCAAGAGACCCAGTACTTC.

The chain links TRBV5-1 to TRBJ2-2; unclear D gene. The CDR3 has 15 residues. Trimming cost V 0 bases and J 3 bases, with 9 bases left between them. Germline-derived CDR1 and CDR2 are SGHRS and YFSETQ. Here the CDR3 reads CASSLGHLDTGELFF. The CDR3 DNA is TGCGCCAGCAGCTTGGGTCACTTGGACACCGGGGAGCTGTTTTTT.

The genes are TRBV9 and TRBJ2-2; maybe TRBD2 (6 bases). V was shortened by 1 base and J by 5 bases, with 12 bases between the two germline ends. This CDR3 spans 15 amino acids. The germline V gene has CDR1 SGDLS and CDR2 YYNGEE. In DNA, the CDR3 is TGTGCCAGCAGCGTACGGGACTCTCTAACCGGGGAGCTGTTTTTT. Amino acids: CASSVRDSLTGELFF.

The chain recombines TRBV30 with TRBJ2-1; 10 bases agree with TRBD2. V was clipped by 4 bases and J by 6 bases; unmatched bases: 9. The CDR3 has 15 amino acids. Germline V gene lookup returns CDR1 GTSNPN and CDR2 SVGIG (reference sequence). The CDR3 DNA is TGTGCCTGGATCGAAGTCCTAGCGGGAGTCAATGAGCAGTTCTTC. It encodes CAWIEVLAGVNEQFF.